The rows below give T cell receptor beta chains drawn from one sample of a study of CD8 T cells in Susac syndrome. TCRdb redid the calling of the immunoSEQ multiplex PCR reads with MiXCR, one entry per CDR3 protein. Among more than 100,000 distinct CDR3 sequences listed, nearly 96% were seen once. The material sequenced was CD4+ T cells from PBMCs. These receptors were obtained from a human donor with Susac syndrome. CDR3s include the opening cysteine and the closing phenylalanine or tryptophan. Each record gives: J gene, V gene, clone size, D gene, CDR3 protein, CDR3 DNA. D genes are given only for firm matches. Clone size is stated in some rows and not others, as once, few, many or a class when expanded.

J: TRBJ2-4; V: TRBV6-5; size: NA; D: NA; CDR3: CASSFDREDIQYF; DNA: TGTGCCAGCAGTTTTGACAGGGAGGACATTCAGTACTTC
J: TRBJ1-1; V: TRBV4-1; size: NA; D: NA; CDR3: CASSQAMRATEAFF; DNA: TGCGCCAGCAGCCAAGCAATGCGGGCCACTGAAGCTTTCTTT
J: TRBJ2-1; V: TRBV5-1; size: NA; D: NA; CDR3: CASSSGLAGEQFF; DNA: TGCGCCAGCAGCTCGGGACTGGCTGGTGAGCAGTTCTTC
J: TRBJ2-7; V: TRBV4-1; size: NA; D: NA; CDR3: CASSQYYRSYEQYF; DNA: TGCGCCAGCAGCCAGTACTACCGCTCCTACGAGCAGTACTTC
J: TRBJ2-1; V: TRBV30; size: once; D: NA; CDR3: CAWSVLGDPYNEQFF; DNA: TGTGCCTGGAGTGTACTCGGGGACCCCTACAATGAGCAGTTCTTC
J: TRBJ2-1; V: TRBV24-1; size: NA; D: TRBD1; CDR3: CATSDSGTGNNEQFF; DNA: TGTGCCACCAGTGATTCCGGGACAGGGAATAATGAGCAGTTCTTC
J: TRBJ1-2; V: TRBV12-3/TRBV12-4; size: few; D: NA; CDR3: CASSLAGIYGYTF; DNA: TGTGCCAGCAGTTTAGCAGGAATCTATGGCTACACCTTC
J: TRBJ2-7; V: TRBV7-2; size: NA; D: NA; CDR3: CASSLEMTYEQYF; DNA: TGTGCCAGCAGCCTGGAGATGACCTACGAGCAGTACTTC
J: TRBJ2-3; V: TRBV7-6; size: NA; D: NA; CDR3: CASSTQGTDTQYF; DNA: TGTGCCAGCAGCACACAGGGCACAGATACGCAGTATTTT
J: TRBJ2-7; V: TRBV19; size: NA; D: TRBD1; CDR3: CASSIPGQGYEQYF; DNA: TGTGCCAGTAGCATTCCGGGACAGGGCTACGAGCAGTACTTC
J: TRBJ1-1; V: TRBV25-1; size: NA; D: TRBD1; CDR3: CASSEEDWLGGAAFF; DNA: TGTGCCAGCAGTGAAGAAGACTGGCTAGGGGGCGCGGCTTTCTTT
J: TRBJ2-3; V: TRBV5-1; size: NA; D: NA; CDR3: CASSSGFQTLTDTQYF; DNA: TGCGCCAGCAGCTCGGGGTTCCAAACACTCACAGATACGCAGTATTTT
J: TRBJ2-7; V: TRBV20-1; size: NA; D: TRBD2; CDR3: CSAFGLAGVSYEQYF; DNA: TGCAGTGCCTTCGGACTAGCGGGAGTCTCCTACGAGCAGTACTTC
J: TRBJ2-5; V: TRBV6-6; size: NA; D: NA; CDR3: CASSHRNLAQYF; DNA: TGTGCCAGCAGTCACAGAAACTTGGCCCAGTACTTC
J: TRBJ2-7; V: TRBV14; size: NA; D: TRBD1; CDR3: CASSPDRNRHYEQYF; DNA: TGTGCCAGCAGCCCGGACAGGAATCGTCACTACGAGCAGTACTTC
J: TRBJ2-7; V: TRBV11-1; size: few; D: NA; CDR3: CASTVGAEYAYEQYF; DNA: TGTGCCAGCACCGTAGGTGCGGAATATGCCTACGAGCAGTACTTC
J: TRBJ1-1; V: TRBV18; size: once; D: TRBD1; CDR3: CASSPDRDAFF; DNA: TGTGCCAGCTCTCCGGACAGGGATGCTTTCTTT
J: TRBJ2-2; V: TRBV7-7; size: few; D: TRBD1; CDR3: CASSGQGTGELFF; DNA: TGTGCTAGCAGCGGACAGGGCACCGGGGAGCTGTTTTTT
J: TRBJ2-5; V: TRBV12-3/TRBV12-4; size: NA; D: NA; CDR3: CASSFNRVAQETQYF; DNA: TGTGCCAGCAGTTTTAACAGGGTGGCCCAAGAGACCCAGTACTTC
J: TRBJ1-2; V: TRBV20-1; size: NA; D: NA; CDR3: CSARVTTSHLDGYTF; DNA: TGCAGTGCTAGAGTAACGACCTCTCACCTTGATGGCTACACCTTC
J: TRBJ1-1; V: TRBV20-1; size: NA; D: NA; CDR3: CSARGERGTEAFF; DNA: TGCAGTGCTAGAGGGGAGAGAGGCACTGAAGCTTTCTTT
J: TRBJ2-3; V: TRBV18; size: NA; D: TRBD2; CDR3: CASSPGLAGTGTDTQYF; DNA: TGTGCCAGCTCACCCGGACTAGCGGGAACGGGGACAGATACGCAGTATTTT
J: TRBJ1-1; V: TRBV4-1; size: NA; D: NA; CDR3: CASSQEGGNTEAFF; DNA: TGCGCCAGCAGCCAAGAAGGGGGTAACACTGAAGCTTTCTTT
J: TRBJ1-2; V: TRBV29-1; size: NA; D: NA; CDR3: CSVGTPPGGYTF; DNA: TGCAGCGTGGGGACACCTCCGGGGGGCTACACCTTC
J: TRBJ2-7; V: TRBV2; size: NA; D: NA; CDR3: CASTGRPYEQYF; DNA: TGTGCCAGCACAGGCAGGCCCTACGAGCAGTACTTC
J: TRBJ2-7; V: TRBV5-1; size: NA; D: NA; CDR3: CASSRDASYEQYF; DNA: TGCGCCAGTTCCCGGGACGCCTCCTACGAGCAGTACTTC
J: TRBJ1-2; V: TRBV29-1; size: NA; D: NA; CDR3: CSIRGGPNYGYTF; DNA: TGCAGCATAAGAGGGGGTCCCAACTATGGCTACACCTTC
J: TRBJ1-1; V: TRBV12-3/TRBV12-4; size: NA; D: NA; CDR3: CASSPFGQTNTEAFF; DNA: TGTGCCAGCAGTCCCTTTGGACAGACTAACACTGAAGCTTTCTTT
J: TRBJ2-1; V: TRBV5-6; size: NA; D: NA; CDR3: CASSLVGLGEQFF; DNA: TGTGCCAGCAGCTTGGTAGGTCTCGGTGAGCAGTTCTTC
J: TRBJ2-3; V: TRBV7-9; size: NA; D: TRBD2; CDR3: CASSPGLAEGDTQYF; DNA: TGTGCCAGCAGCCCCGGACTAGCGGAGGGAGATACGCAGTATTTT
J: TRBJ2-2; V: TRBV9; size: NA; D: TRBD2; CDR3: CASSPLAGVLNTGELFF; DNA: TGTGCCAGCAGCCCACTAGCGGGAGTTTTGAACACCGGGGAGCTGTTTTTT
J: TRBJ1-2; V: TRBV20-1; size: NA; D: TRBD1; CDR3: CSAREPGRGRVDYGYTF; DNA: TGCAGTGCTAGAGAACCGGGGAGGGGGCGAGTTGACTATGGCTACACCTTC
J: TRBJ2-3; V: TRBV19; size: NA; D: NA; CDR3: CASSRGGFNTDTQYF; DNA: TGTGCCAGTAGTAGAGGCGGGTTCAATACAGATACGCAGTATTTT
J: TRBJ1-2; V: TRBV7-9; size: once; D: NA; CDR3: CASSLNGGYGYTF; DNA: TGTGCCAGCAGCTTAAATGGCGGCTATGGCTACACCTTC
J: TRBJ2-5; V: TRBV19; size: NA; D: TRBD2; CDR3: CASSTSSGSGGETQYF; DNA: TGTGCCAGTAGTACCTCTAGCGGGAGCGGAGGAGAGACCCAGTACTTC
J: TRBJ1-5; V: TRBV18; size: NA; D: NA; CDR3: CASSPTGQGQPQHF; DNA: TGTGCCAGCTCACCAACAGGCCAGGGTCAGCCCCAGCATTTT
J: TRBJ2-3; V: TRBV15; size: NA; D: NA; CDR3: CATSRGFATDTQYF; DNA: TGTGCCACCAGCCGAGGATTCGCCACAGATACGCAGTATTTT
J: TRBJ2-3; V: TRBV20-1; size: NA; D: TRBD2; CDR3: CSAGTRLAPQSDTQYF; DNA: TGCAGTGCTGGGACTCGACTAGCGCCCCAAAGTGATACGCAGTATTTT
J: TRBJ2-1; V: TRBV4-1; size: once; D: TRBD1; CDR3: CASSQPSRDRDNEQFF; DNA: TGCGCCAGCAGCCAACCGTCCCGGGACAGGGACAATGAGCAGTTCTTC
J: TRBJ1-5; V: TRBV10-3; size: NA; D: NA; CDR3: CAISELEGQPQHF; DNA: TGTGCCATCAGTGAGCTGGAAGGTCAGCCCCAGCATTTT
J: TRBJ2-5; V: TRBV6-5; size: NA; D: TRBD1; CDR3: CASSYSTPGTGRETQYF; DNA: TGTGCCAGCAGTTACTCAACCCCCGGGACAGGGCGCGAGACCCAGTACTTC
J: TRBJ1-4; V: TRBV12-3/TRBV12-4; size: NA; D: NA; CDR3: CASRTSTNEKLFF; DNA: TGTGCCAGTCGGACCTCAACTAATGAAAAACTGTTTTTT
J: TRBJ1-5; V: TRBV2; size: once; D: NA; CDR3: CATKREGNQPQHF; DNA: TGTGCCACAAAGCGGGAGGGCAATCAGCCCCAGCATTTT
J: TRBJ1-4; V: TRBV5-4; size: NA; D: TRBD1; CDR3: CASSSDRGPTNEKLFF; DNA: TGTGCCAGCAGCTCGGACAGGGGCCCAACTAATGAAAAACTGTTTTTT
J: TRBJ1-1; V: TRBV7-9; size: NA; D: TRBD1; CDR3: CASSLYQGARNTEAFF; DNA: TGTGCCAGCAGCTTATACCAGGGGGCGCGGAATACTGAAGCTTTCTTT
J: TRBJ2-1; V: TRBV20-1; size: once; D: TRBD2; CDR3: CSALRPGTSDSMEFF; DNA: TGCAGTGCTCTCCGGCCCGGGACTAGCGACTCAATGGAGTTCTTC
J: TRBJ1-1; V: TRBV7-9; size: NA; D: NA; CDR3: CASSLLNTEAFF; DNA: TGTGCCAGCAGCTTACTGAACACTGAGGCTTTCTTT
J: TRBJ2-3; V: TRBV30; size: NA; D: NA; CDR3: CAWSMLITDTQYF; DNA: TGTGCCTGGAGTATGCTGATCACAGATACGCAGTATTTT
J: TRBJ2-7; V: TRBV29-1; size: NA; D: TRBD2; CDR3: CSVEDRTSGIGEQYF; DNA: TGCAGCGTTGAAGATCGGACTAGCGGGATAGGGGAGCAGTACTTC
J: TRBJ2-1; V: TRBV2; size: NA; D: NA; CDR3: CASSERDYEQFF; DNA: TGTGCCAGCAGTGAAAGAGACTATGAGCAGTTCTTC
J: TRBJ1-1; V: TRBV3-1; size: NA; D: NA; CDR3: CASSQPQNTEAFF; DNA: TGTGCCAGCAGCCAGCCGCAGAACACTGAAGCTTTCTTT
J: TRBJ2-5; V: TRBV20-1; size: NA; D: TRBD2; CDR3: CSAGTSGRARGQETQYF; DNA: TGCAGTGCCGGGACTAGCGGGAGGGCCAGGGGGCAAGAGACCCAGTACTTC
J: TRBJ2-5; V: TRBV28; size: NA; D: TRBD2; CDR3: CASSLGGLGLALQETQYF; DNA: TGTGCCAGCAGTTTAGGGGGGTTGGGACTAGCATTACAAGAGACCCAGTACTTC
J: TRBJ1-1; V: TRBV18; size: NA; D: NA; CDR3: CASSPMRDTEAFF; DNA: TGTGCCAGCTCACCAATGCGGGACACTGAAGCTTTCTTT